The rows below give T cell receptor beta chains drawn from one sample of a study of T cells in Graves' hyperthyroidism and ophthalmopathy. TCRdb fed the multiplex PCR reads into MiXCR, producing one record per CDR3 protein. The repertoire holds 730,000 or so distinct CDR3 sequences, with about 17% as singletons. The sequenced sample was blood. Every receptor here comes from a woman aged 50 to 60 with Graves' hyperthyroidism that later progressed to Graves' ophthalmopathy. Each CDR3 is given with its conserved first and last residue. Each record gives: clone size, J gene, D gene, V gene, CDR3 protein, CDR3 DNA. D genes are given only for firm matches. Part of the rows lack a size; the others show once, few, many or a class for expanded clones.

few,TRBJ1-1,-,TRBV5-6,CASKLGAVSGEAFF,TGTGCCAGCAAGTTAGGGGCTGTTTCGGGTGAAGCTTTCTTT
few,TRBJ2-7,-,TRBV6-1,CATLKGGGFVYEQYF,TGTGCCACCCTAAAAGGGGGTGGATTTGTCTACGAGCAGTACTTC
-,TRBJ1-4,-,TRBV6-2/TRBV6-3,CASGTMGNEKLFF,TGTGCCAGTGGAACAATGGGGAATGAAAAACTGTTTTTT
-,TRBJ1-1,-,TRBV24-1,CATRSGAGTEAFF,TGTGCCACCCGATCAGGGGCGGGTACTGAAGCTTTCTTT
many,TRBJ2-3,TRBD2,TRBV5-1,CASSLVVAGSTDTQYF,TGCGCCAGCAGCTTGGTGGTAGCGGGGTCCACAGATACGCAGTATTTT
many,TRBJ1-1,-,TRBV5-1,CASSLDIGAEAFF,TGCGCCAGCAGCTTGGATATCGGCGCTGAAGCTTTCTTT
few,TRBJ1-5,-,TRBV4-1,CASSQSTETGLYSNQPQHF,TGCGCCAGCAGCCAAAGTACCGAGACAGGACTATATAGCAATCAGCCCCAGCATTTT
few,TRBJ2-7,-,TRBV13,CASSYRRVSYEQYF,TGTGCCAGCAGCTACCGCAGGGTCTCCTACGAGCAGTACTTC
-,TRBJ2-7,-,TRBV5-5,CASKGSSYEQYF,TGTGCCAGCAAGGGCAGCTCCTACGAGCAGTACTTC
few,TRBJ2-5,TRBD1,TRBV4-1,CASSQVQGETQYF,TGCGCCAGCAGCCAAGTACAGGGGGAGACCCAGTACTTC
few,TRBJ1-2,TRBD1,TRBV5-1,CASSPPDRGHGYTF,TGCGCCAGCAGCCCCCCGGACAGGGGACATGGCTACACCTTC
-,TRBJ1-5,TRBD1,TRBV7-8,CASSFKDRNSNQPQHF,TGTGCCAGCAGCTTTAAGGACAGGAATAGCAATCAGCCCCAGCATTTT
-,TRBJ1-5,-,TRBV12-3/TRBV12-4,CASSGGVENQPQHF,TGTGCCAGCAGTGGTGGGGTGGAGAATCAGCCCCAGCATTTT
-,TRBJ1-2,-,TRBV3-1,CASSPHTGGYTF,TGTGCCAGCAGCCCTCATACGGGGGGCTACACCTTC
-,TRBJ2-5,-,TRBV29-1,CSVRQAPQETQYF,TGCAGCGTTCGACAGGCCCCCCAAGAGACCCAGTACTTC
-,TRBJ1-2,-,TRBV14,CASSQAVYGYTF,TGTGCCAGCAGCCAAGCCGTCTATGGCTACACCTTC
few,TRBJ2-4,-,TRBV10-2,CASSESSENIQYF,TGCGCCAGCAGTGAGTCGTCCGAAAACATTCAGTACTTC
few,TRBJ2-1,-,TRBV15,CATSREGGYEQFF,TGTGCCACCAGCAGGGAGGGGGGGTATGAGCAGTTCTTC
few,TRBJ2-5,TRBD1,TRBV11-2,CASSLDTATGRETQYF,TGTGCCAGCAGCTTAGATACGGCGACAGGGCGGGAGACCCAGTACTTC
-,TRBJ1-6,-,TRBV4-2,CASSQDSLDNSPLHF,TGTGCCAGCAGCCAAGATTCACTCGATAATTCACCCCTCCACTTT
many,TRBJ1-5,TRBD1,TRBV5-1,CASSVGQGDQPQHF,TGCGCCAGCAGCGTTGGACAGGGGGATCAGCCCCAGCATTTT
many,TRBJ1-1,-,TRBV7-9,CASSLAPPGAFTEAFF,TGTGCCAGCAGCTTAGCGCCACCGGGGGCCTTCACTGAAGCTTTCTTT
-,TRBJ2-5,TRBD2,TRBV5-1,CASTQRGGQETQYF,TGCGCCAGCACCCAACGCGGGGGCCAAGAGACCCAGTACTTC
many,TRBJ2-5,-,TRBV3-1,CASTNWRESQETQYF,TGTGCCAGCACCAACTGGCGGGAATCCCAAGAGACCCAGTACTTC
many,TRBJ2-3,TRBD2,TRBV20-1,CSAPPGGLVTDTQYF,TGCAGTGCTCCCCCCGGGGGGTTGGTGACAGATACGCAGTATTTT
few,TRBJ2-3,TRBD1,TRBV6-1,CASSGRQGSSDTQYF,TGTGCCAGCAGTGGCAGACAGGGTTCCTCAGATACGCAGTATTTT
many,TRBJ2-7,-,TRBV12-5,CASGPPSAGMTYEQYF,TGTGCTAGTGGTCCACCCTCGGCAGGGATGACCTACGAGCAGTACTTC
-,TRBJ2-7,-,TRBV20-1,CSARAFNEQYF,TGCAGTGCTAGAGCATTCAACGAGCAGTACTTC
few,TRBJ1-4,-,TRBV12-3/TRBV12-4,CASSYNRREKLFF,TGTGCCAGCAGTTACAACAGGCGTGAAAAACTGTTTTTT
many,TRBJ1-1,TRBD1,TRBV5-1,CASSLQGASTEAFF,TGCGCCAGCAGCTTACAGGGGGCGAGCACTGAAGCTTTCTTT
-,TRBJ2-3,-,TRBV19,CASSTDSLTDTQYF,TGTGCCAGTAGTACCGACAGTCTCACAGATACGCAGTATTTT
-,TRBJ2-7,-,TRBV7-9,CASSTAWGYEQYF,TGTGCCAGCAGCACGGCCTGGGGGTACGAGCAGTACTTC
-,TRBJ1-2,TRBD1,TRBV6-1,CASSLTGGSNYGYTF,TGTGCCAGCAGCCTCACAGGGGGCTCTAACTATGGCTACACCTTC
-,TRBJ1-2,-,TRBV6-1,CASSEVRQVLFHGYTF,TGTGCCAGCAGTGAAGTTAGGCAGGTGCTGTTCCATGGCTACACCTTC
-,TRBJ2-7,-,TRBV7-8,CASSLGFLADFSYEQYF,TGTGCCAGCAGCTTAGGTTTTCTGGCAGACTTCTCCTACGAGCAGTACTTC
many,TRBJ2-2,-,TRBV20-1,CSANSGGGVPGELFF,TGCAGTGCTAATTCCGGGGGCGGTGTCCCCGGGGAGCTGTTTTTT
many,TRBJ1-6,-,TRBV2,CASSYRDGNSPLHF,TGTGCCAGCAGTTACAGGGACGGTAATTCACCCCTCCACTTT
few,TRBJ1-2,-,TRBV6-1,CASSEESDFLPFYGYTF,TGTGCCAGCAGTGAAGAAAGTGACTTCTTACCATTCTATGGCTACACCTTC
-,TRBJ2-1,-,TRBV29-1,CSVEGRSYNEQFF,TGCAGCGTTGAAGGGCGCTCCTACAATGAGCAGTTCTTC
many,TRBJ1-1,-,TRBV11-2,CASSLVVWGLGDTEAFF,TGTGCCAGCAGCTTAGTGGTGTGGGGGCTGGGTGACACTGAAGCTTTCTTT
-,TRBJ2-3,-,TRBV6-2/TRBV6-3,CASSHSGVSTDTQYF,TGTGCCAGCAGCCACTCTGGAGTTTCCACAGATACGCAGTATTTT
few,TRBJ2-3,-,TRBV10-3,CAISLDSPSTDTQYF,TGTGCCATCAGCTTGGACAGCCCTAGCACAGATACGCAGTATTTT
few,TRBJ1-1,-,TRBV10-3,CAIRTGQFGAFF,TGTGCCATCCGCACAGGGCAGTTCGGAGCTTTCTTT
many,TRBJ1-1,-,TRBV6-1,CATSGSGFNTEAFF,TGTGCCACGTCTGGGTCTGGGTTCAACACTGAAGCTTTCTTT
-,TRBJ2-3,-,TRBV4-1,CASSQVPPGHLTDTQYF,TGCGCCAGCAGCCAAGTCCCACCGGGACACCTCACAGATACGCAGTATTTT
-,TRBJ2-1,TRBD2,TRBV11-2,CASSRTSGGAGREQFF,TGTGCCAGCAGCCGTACTAGCGGGGGGGCAGGTCGTGAGCAGTTCTTC
few,TRBJ1-6,-,TRBV6-1,CASIGRDNSPLHF,TGTGCCAGCATAGGCAGGGATAATTCACCCCTCCACTTT
many,TRBJ2-1,TRBD1,TRBV7-9,CASSLALGDRDNEQFF,TGTGCCAGCAGCTTAGCGCTAGGAGACAGGGACAATGAGCAGTTCTTC
-,TRBJ1-2,TRBD1,TRBV20-1,CSASPDRANYGYTF,TGCAGTGCTAGCCCCGACAGGGCCAACTATGGCTACACCTTC
many,TRBJ1-3,TRBD1,TRBV7-6,CASSAGTGGNTIYF,TGTGCCAGCAGCGCCGGGACAGGGGGAAACACCATATATTTT
-,TRBJ2-3,TRBD2,TRBV3-1,CATKQGSGGGTDTQYF,TGTGCCACCAAACAGGGAAGCGGGGGAGGCACAGATACGCAGTATTTT
-,TRBJ1-2,-,TRBV7-6,CASSLASWGANYGYTF,TGTGCCAGCAGCTTAGCCTCGTGGGGGGCTAACTATGGCTACACCTTC
-,TRBJ2-2,TRBD1,TRBV28,CASTGQGSTGELFF,TGTGCCAGCACCGGACAGGGGAGCACCGGGGAGCTGTTTTTT
-,TRBJ2-5,TRBD2,TRBV20-1,CSARVSGGIETQYF,TGCAGTGCTAGGGTTTCGGGGGGGATAGAGACCCAGTACTTC
many,TRBJ2-1,TRBD2,TRBV20-1,CSAPDSGGAGNEQFF,TGCAGTGCTCCTGACAGCGGGGGGGCTGGCAATGAGCAGTTCTTC
-,TRBJ1-4,-,TRBV12-3/TRBV12-4,CASSRAAQGSNEKLFF,TGTGCCAGCAGCCGGGCCGCACAGGGCTCTAATGAAAAACTGTTTTTT
many,TRBJ2-3,-,TRBV5-6,CASSRTDTQYF,TGTGCCAGCAGCCGCACAGATACGCAGTATTTT